This T cell receptor beta chain was recorded in a study of blood T cell repertoires in COVID-19. Study summary: The United States, Italy and Spain provided the acute and convalescent COVID-19 samples.

This clone has a handful of counts. The CDR3 spans 15 residues. CDR1 is MNHEY, CDR2 SMNVEV, per germline (reference sequence). V lost 0 bases to trimming and J lost 4 bases, with 12 bases between them. Original methodology: Estimates of nucleated cell counts were drawn from the amplification of reference gene primers. Profiling relied on immunoSEQ multiplex PCR, and the TCRdb table lists in-frame clones only, not all of them. V, J and clone size are taken as reported in that table, and D and trimming were inferred from the DNA itself. The sample holds fewer than 250,000 clones, roughly four fifths seen once.

The chain carries TRBV27 and TRBJ2-5; a weak D match, TRBD2 (5 bases). This clonotype originated in a woman between 40 and 55 years old with acute or convalescent COVID-19. Source material: peripheral blood. The CDR3 sequence: CASSLSIARRETQYF. The CDR3 DNA reads as TGTGCCAGCAGTTTATCCATAGCGCGGCGAGAGACCCAGTACTTC.